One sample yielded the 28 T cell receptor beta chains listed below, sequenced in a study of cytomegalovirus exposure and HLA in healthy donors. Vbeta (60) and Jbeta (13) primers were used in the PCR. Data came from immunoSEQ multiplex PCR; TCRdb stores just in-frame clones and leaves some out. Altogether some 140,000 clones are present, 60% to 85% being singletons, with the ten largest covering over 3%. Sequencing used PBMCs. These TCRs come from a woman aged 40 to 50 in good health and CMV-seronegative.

The CDR3: CAISFSLDSNQPQHF. DNA of the CDR3: TGTGCCATCAGCTTTAGTTTAGATAGCAATCAGCCCCAGCATTTT. The chain is built from TRBV10-3 and TRBJ1-5; D remains ambiguous. Germline V gives CDR1 ENHRY, CDR2 SYGVKD. The V end lost 6 bases, the J end lost 0 bases, and 12 bases lay between the germline ends. The CDR3 covers 15 residues.

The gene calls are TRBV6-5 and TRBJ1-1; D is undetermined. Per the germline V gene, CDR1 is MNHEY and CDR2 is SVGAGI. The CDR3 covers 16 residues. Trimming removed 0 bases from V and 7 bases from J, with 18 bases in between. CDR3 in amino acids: CASSYSKGGPALEAFF. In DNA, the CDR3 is TGTGCCAGCAGTTACTCGAAAGGCGGTCCCGCCCTTGAAGCTTTCTTT.

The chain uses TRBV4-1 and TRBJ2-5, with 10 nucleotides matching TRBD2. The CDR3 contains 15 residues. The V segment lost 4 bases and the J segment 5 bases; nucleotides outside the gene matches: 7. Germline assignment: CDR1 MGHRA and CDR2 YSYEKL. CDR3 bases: TGCGCCAGCAGCCCCCCGGGACTAGCGTGGGAGACCCAGTACTTC. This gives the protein CASSPPGLAWETQYF.

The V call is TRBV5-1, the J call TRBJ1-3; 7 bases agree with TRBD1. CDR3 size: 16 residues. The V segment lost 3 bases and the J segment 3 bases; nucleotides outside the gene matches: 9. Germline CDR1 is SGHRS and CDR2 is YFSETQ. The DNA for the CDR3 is TGCGCCAGCAGCTCCCTAGGGGACAGAGTTGGAAACACCATATATTTT. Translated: CASSSLGDRVGNTIYF.

In nucleotides, the CDR3 is TGTGCCAGCAGTTTCCTCAGGGGAGTAGAAGAGCAGTACTTC. The encoded protein is CASSFLRGVEEQYF. The chain joins TRBV6-5 to TRBJ2-7, with TRBD1 as a possible D gene (6 bases). Trimming stripped 4 bases from V and 7 bases from J, with 17 bases between. The CDR3 extends over 14 amino acids. Per the germline V gene, CDR1 is MNHEY and CDR2 is SVGAGI.

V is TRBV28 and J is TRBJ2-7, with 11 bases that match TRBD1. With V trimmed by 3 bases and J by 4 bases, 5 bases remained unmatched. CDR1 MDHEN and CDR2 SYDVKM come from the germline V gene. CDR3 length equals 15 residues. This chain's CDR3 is CASSFSDRGRYEQYF. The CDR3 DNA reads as TGTGCCAGCAGTTTTTCGGACAGGGGGCGGTACGAGCAGTACTTC.

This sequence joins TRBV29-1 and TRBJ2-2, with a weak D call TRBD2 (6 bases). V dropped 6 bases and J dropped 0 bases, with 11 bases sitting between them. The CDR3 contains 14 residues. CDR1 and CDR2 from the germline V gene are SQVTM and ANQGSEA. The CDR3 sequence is CSVRDSANTGELFF. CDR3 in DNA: TGCAGCGTCAGGGACTCCGCGAACACCGGGGAGCTGTTTTTT.

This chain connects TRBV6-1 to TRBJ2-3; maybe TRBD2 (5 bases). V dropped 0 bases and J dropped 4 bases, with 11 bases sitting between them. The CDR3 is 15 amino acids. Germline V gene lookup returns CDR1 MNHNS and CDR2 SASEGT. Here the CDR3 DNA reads TGTGCCAGCAGTGAAGCTGTTTTCGGGGCAGATACGCAGTATTTT. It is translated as CASSEAVFGADTQYF.

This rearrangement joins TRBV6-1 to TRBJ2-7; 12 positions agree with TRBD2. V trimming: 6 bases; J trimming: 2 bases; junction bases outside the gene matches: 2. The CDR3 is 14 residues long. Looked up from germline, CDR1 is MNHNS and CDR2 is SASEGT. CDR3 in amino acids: CASRGTSGPYEQYF. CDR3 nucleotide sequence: TGTGCCAGCAGGGGGACTAGCGGGCCCTACGAGCAGTACTTC.

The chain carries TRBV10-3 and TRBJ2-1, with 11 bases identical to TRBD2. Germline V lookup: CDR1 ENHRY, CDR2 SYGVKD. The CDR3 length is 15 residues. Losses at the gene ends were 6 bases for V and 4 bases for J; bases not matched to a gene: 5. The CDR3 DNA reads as TGTGCCATCAGGGAACTAGCGGGAGAGTACAATGAGCAGTTCTTC. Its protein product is CAIRELAGEYNEQFF.

Here the CDR3 reads CASSLAGENTEAFF. The DNA for the CDR3 is TGTGCCAGCAGTTTAGCAGGGGAGAACACTGAAGCTTTCTTT. J is TRBJ1-1 and V is TRBV28; D perhaps matches TRBD1 (6 bases). The CDR3 contains 14 residues. Between the trimmed V and J ends, which lost 2 bases and 1 base, there was a span of 8 bases. Germline loops: CDR1 MDHEN, CDR2 SYDVKM.

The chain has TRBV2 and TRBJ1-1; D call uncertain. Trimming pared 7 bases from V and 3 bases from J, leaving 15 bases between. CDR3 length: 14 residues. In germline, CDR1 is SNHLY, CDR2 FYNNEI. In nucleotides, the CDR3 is TGTGCCAGCAAGGTGCGGGTCACTTACACTGAAGCTTTCTTT. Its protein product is CASKVRVTYTEAFF. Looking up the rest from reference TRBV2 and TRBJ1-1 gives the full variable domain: EPEVTQTPSHQVTQMGQEVILRCVPISNHLYFYWYRQILGQKVEFLVSFYNNEISEKSEIFDDQFSVERPDGSNFTLKIRSTKLEDSAMYFCASKVRVTYTEAFFGQGTRLTVV.

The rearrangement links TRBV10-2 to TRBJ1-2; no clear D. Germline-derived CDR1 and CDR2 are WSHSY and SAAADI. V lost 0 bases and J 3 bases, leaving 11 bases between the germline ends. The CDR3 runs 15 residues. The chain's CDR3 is CASSESAREYYGYTF. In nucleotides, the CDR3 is TGCGCCAGCAGTGAGTCTGCGAGGGAGTACTATGGCTACACCTTC.

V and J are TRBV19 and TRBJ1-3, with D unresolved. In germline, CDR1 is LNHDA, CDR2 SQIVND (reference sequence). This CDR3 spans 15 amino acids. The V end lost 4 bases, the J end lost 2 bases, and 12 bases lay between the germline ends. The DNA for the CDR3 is TGTGCCAGTAGTAAGGGCACCGGGACTGGAAACACCATATATTTT. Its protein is CASSKGTGTGNTIYF.

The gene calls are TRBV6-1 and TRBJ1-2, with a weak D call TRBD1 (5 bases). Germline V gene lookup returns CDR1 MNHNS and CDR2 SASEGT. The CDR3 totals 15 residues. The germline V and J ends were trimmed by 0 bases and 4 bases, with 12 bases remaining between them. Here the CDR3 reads CASSEAEDSLYGYTF. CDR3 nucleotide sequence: TGTGCCAGCAGTGAAGCAGAAGACAGCCTCTATGGCTACACCTTC.

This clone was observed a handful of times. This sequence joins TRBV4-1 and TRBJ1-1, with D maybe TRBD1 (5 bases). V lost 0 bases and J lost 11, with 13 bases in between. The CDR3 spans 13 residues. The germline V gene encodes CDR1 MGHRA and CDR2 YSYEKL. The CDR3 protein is CASSQDNPGPAFF. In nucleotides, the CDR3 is TGCGCCAGCAGCCAAGATAATCCAGGGCCGGCTTTCTTT.

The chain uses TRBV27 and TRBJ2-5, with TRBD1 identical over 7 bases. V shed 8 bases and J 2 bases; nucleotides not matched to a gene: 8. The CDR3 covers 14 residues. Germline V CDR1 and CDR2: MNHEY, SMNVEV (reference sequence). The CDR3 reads CASRVGTAQETQYF. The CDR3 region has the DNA TGTGCCAGCCGGGTTGGGACAGCTCAAGAGACCCAGTACTTC.

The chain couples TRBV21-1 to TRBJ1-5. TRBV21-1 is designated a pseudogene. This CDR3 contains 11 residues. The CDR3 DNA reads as TGTGCCAGCAGGTGGGGGGGGCCCCAGCATTTT. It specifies CASRWGGPQHF.

CDR3 amino acids: CASSGGQATNEKLFF. The CDR3 DNA reads as TGTGCCAGCAGCGGTGGACAGGCAACTAATGAAAAACTGTTTTTT. The V gene is TRBV9, the J gene TRBJ1-4, with TRBD1 matching over 7 bases. Per the germline V gene, CDR1 is SGDLS and CDR2 is YYNGEE. V shed 3 bases and J 0 bases; nucleotides not matched to a gene: 2. The CDR3 loop spans 15 amino acids.

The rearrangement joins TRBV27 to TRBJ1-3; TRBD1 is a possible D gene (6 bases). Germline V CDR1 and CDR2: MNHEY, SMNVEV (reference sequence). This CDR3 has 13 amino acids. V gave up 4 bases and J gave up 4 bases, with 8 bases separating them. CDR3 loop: CASSSGVGNTIYF. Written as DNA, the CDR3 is TGTGCCAGCAGTTCAGGGGTCGGAAACACCATATATTTT.

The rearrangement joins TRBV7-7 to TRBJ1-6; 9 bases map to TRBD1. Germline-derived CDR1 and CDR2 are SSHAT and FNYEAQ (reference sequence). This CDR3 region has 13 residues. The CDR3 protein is CATGDREGSPLHF. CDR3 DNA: TGTGCTACAGGGGACAGGGAAGGCTCACCCCTCCACTTT.

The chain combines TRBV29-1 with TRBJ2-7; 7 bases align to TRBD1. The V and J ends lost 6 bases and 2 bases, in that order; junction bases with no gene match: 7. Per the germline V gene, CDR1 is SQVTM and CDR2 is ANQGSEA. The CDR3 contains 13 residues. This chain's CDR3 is CSVTRQGPYEQYF. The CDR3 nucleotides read TGCAGCGTGACCAGACAGGGACCCTACGAGCAGTACTTC.

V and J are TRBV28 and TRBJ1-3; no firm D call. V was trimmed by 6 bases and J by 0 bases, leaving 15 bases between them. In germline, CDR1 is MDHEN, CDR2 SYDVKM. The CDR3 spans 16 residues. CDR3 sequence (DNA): TGTGCCAGCAGCTTAAAGCTCCCGAGCTCTGGAAACACCATATATTTT. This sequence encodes CASSLKLPSSGNTIYF.

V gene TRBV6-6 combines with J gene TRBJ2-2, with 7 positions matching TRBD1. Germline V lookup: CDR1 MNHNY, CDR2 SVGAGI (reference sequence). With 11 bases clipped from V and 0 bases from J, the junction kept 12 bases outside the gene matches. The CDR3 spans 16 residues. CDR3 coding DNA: TGTGCCGTTCCATTCAGGGGGACACCGAACACCGGGGAGCTGTTTTTT. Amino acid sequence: CAVPFRGTPNTGELFF.

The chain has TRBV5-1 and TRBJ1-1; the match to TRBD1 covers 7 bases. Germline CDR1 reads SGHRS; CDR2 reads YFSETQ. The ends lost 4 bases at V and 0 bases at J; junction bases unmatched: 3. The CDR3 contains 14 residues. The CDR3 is CASSGQVMNTEAFF. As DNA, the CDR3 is TGCGCCAGCAGCGGACAGGTCATGAACACTGAAGCTTTCTTT.

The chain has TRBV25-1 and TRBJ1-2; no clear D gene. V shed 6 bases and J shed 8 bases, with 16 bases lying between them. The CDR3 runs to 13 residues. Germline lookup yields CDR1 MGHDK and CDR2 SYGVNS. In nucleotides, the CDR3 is TGTGCCAGCAGCGAGGGTAGGGTAAAAGGCTACACCTTC. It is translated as CASSEGRVKGYTF.

Written as DNA, the CDR3 is TGTGCCAGCAGCCAGGCGCGGGGGGGTGAAAAACTGTTTTTT. This sequence encodes CASSQARGGEKLFF. The chain has TRBV14 and TRBJ1-4; weak D call: TRBD1 (5 bases). From germline, CDR1 is SGHDN and CDR2 FVKESK. The CDR3 length is 14 residues. Trimming took 3 bases from V and 7 from J, leaving 12 bases between them.

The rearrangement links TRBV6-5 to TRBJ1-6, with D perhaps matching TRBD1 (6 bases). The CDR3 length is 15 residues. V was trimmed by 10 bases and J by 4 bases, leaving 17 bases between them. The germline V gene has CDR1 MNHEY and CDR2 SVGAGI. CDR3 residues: CATQPDSRYNSPLHF. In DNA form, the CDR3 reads TGTGCCACCCAACCGGACAGCCGGTATAATTCACCCCTCCACTTT.